This T cell receptor (beta chain) was documented in a study of technical replicates of blood from a few donors. This clone appeared a single time. This table comes from immunoSEQ multiplex PCR, and its TCRdb copy is limited to in-frame clones, with some not included. Of about 100,000 clones in the sample, approximately 93% were seen once. CDR1 is LNHDA, CDR2 SQIVND, per germline (reference sequence). This CDR3 has 16 amino acids. Trimming shortened V by 5 bases and J by 1 base, and 18 bases separated the two germline ends. The sample was T cells isolated from PBMCs. The chain joins TRBV19 to TRBJ2-7; D might be TRBD1 (5 bases). This sequence originates from a human donor in good health. The CDR3 DNA is TGTGCCAGTAGTCTGGTTGGGGCAGGTATATCCTACGAGCAGTACTTC. Protein: CASSLVGAGISYEQYF.